The 10 T cell receptor beta chains presented below share a single source sample, sequenced in a study of blood T cell repertoires in COVID-19. Generated by immunoSEQ multiplex PCR, the TCRdb table keeps only in-frame clones and is missing some. The sample includes roughly 92,000 clones, over 75% of them seen just once. Input material: peripheral blood. These receptors were obtained from a man between 50 and 59 years old with acute or convalescent COVID-19.

The V call is TRBV7-2, the J call TRBJ2-1; 12 bases agree with TRBD2. CDR1 is SGHTA, CDR2 FQGNSA, per germline. Trimming cost V 5 bases and J 4 bases; bases outside gene matches: 9. There are 17 residues in the CDR3. The CDR3 loop reads CASSPRLAGVGYNEQFF. The CDR3 DNA sequence: TGTGCCAGCAGCCCAAGACTAGCGGGAGTGGGGTACAATGAGCAGTTCTTC.

With regard to this clone: The sample contains more than one DNA sequence encoding this CDR3. The chain links TRBV7-9 to TRBJ2-3, with 9 positions matching TRBD1. There are 15 residues in the CDR3. Trimming at V came to 4 bases and at J to 2 bases, leaving 4 bases not matched to a gene. Germline lookup yields CDR1 SEHNR and CDR2 FQNEAQ (reference sequence). As DNA, the CDR3 is TGTGCCAGCAGCTGGGGACAGGGTGACACAGATACGCAGTATTTT. Protein sequence: CASSWGQGDTDTQYF.

The gene calls are TRBV27 and TRBJ1-6; 9 nucleotides line up with TRBD1. V lost 4 bases and J lost 1; bases outside the gene matches: 5. The germline V gene has CDR1 MNHEY and CDR2 SMNVEV (reference sequence). This CDR3 comprises 17 residues. CDR3 nucleotide sequence: TGTGCCAGCAGTTACAGGGGGCGCGGGTCCTATAATTCACCCCTCCACTTT. This translates into CASSYRGRGSYNSPLHF.

The chain employs TRBV7-6 and TRBJ2-3, with D perhaps TRBD2 (6 bases). The CDR3 contains 16 residues. Trimming cost V 0 bases and J 0 bases, with 10 bases left between them. Germline CDR1 and CDR2: SGHVS and FNYEAQ. The CDR3 here is CASSLAAGTSTDTQYF. The CDR3 DNA reads TGTGCCAGCAGCTTAGCCGCCGGGACTAGCACAGATACGCAGTATTTT. Full variable domain (outside the CDR3, taken from reference TRBV7-6 and TRBJ2-3): GAGVSQSPRYKVTKRGQDVALRCDPISGHVSLYWYRQALGQGPEFLTYFNYEAQQDKSGLPNDRFSAERPEGSISTLTIQRTEQRDSAMYRCASSLAAGTSTDTQYFGPGTRLTVL.

The V gene is TRBV9, the J gene TRBJ1-5, with 10 bases that match TRBD1. The CDR3 sequence is 14 residues long. Germline V lookup: CDR1 SGDLS, CDR2 YYNGEE. Unmatched junction bases numbered 2, after V lost 3 bases and J lost 5 bases. The CDR3 DNA sequence: TGTGCCAGCAGCGCAGGACAGGGGGATCAGCCCCAGCATTTT. Encoded protein: CASSAGQGDQPQHF.

CDR3 sequence reads: CASTVRTGELFF. The CDR3 coding sequence is TGTGCCAGTACCGTACGGACCGGGGAGCTGTTTTTT. This chain connects TRBV19 to TRBJ2-2; D not resolved. CDR3 length: 12 amino acids. The V end was cut by 7 bases, the J end by 5 bases, with 8 bases between. CDR1 is LNHDA and CDR2 is SQIVND in the germline V gene (reference sequence).

The CDR3 nucleotides are TGTGCCACCAGCAGAGAATCCACAGGGGGCGCGGCAGATACGCAGTATTTT. Amino acids: CATSRESTGGAADTQYF. The chain employs TRBV15 and TRBJ2-3, with 9 bases matching TRBD1. Germline loops: CDR1 LNHNV, CDR2 YYDKDF (reference sequence). Losses at the gene ends were 0 bases for V and 4 bases for J; bases not matched to a gene: 8. This CDR3 contains 17 residues.

The rearrangement links TRBV7-8 to TRBJ1-2; 12 bases align to TRBD1. V gave up 1 base and J gave up 5 bases; unmatched junction bases: 5. CDR1 and CDR2 (germline): SGHVS, FQNEAQ. The CDR3 runs to 16 residues. CDR3 in amino acids: CASSLEWDRGPYGYTF. CDR3 coding DNA: TGTGCCAGCAGCTTAGAGTGGGACAGGGGGCCATATGGCTACACCTTC. The full variable domain, with the rest looked up from reference TRBV7-8 and TRBJ1-2, is GAGVSQSPRYKVAKRGQDVALRCDPISGHVSLFWYQQALGQGPEFLTYFQNEAQLDKSGLPSDRFFAERPEGSVSTLKIQRTQQEDSAVYLCASSLEWDRGPYGYTFGSGTRLTVV.

The V gene is TRBV2, the J gene TRBJ1-4; 8 positions agree with TRBD1. The CDR3 consists of 15 residues. The germline CDR1 and CDR2 sequences are SNHLY and FYNNEI. J was trimmed by 0 bases and V by 7 bases; bases with no gene match: 4. The CDR3 DNA is TGTGCCAGCAAAGCGACAGGGGCAACTAATGAAAAACTGTTTTTT. Amino acids: CASKATGATNEKLFF.

V gene TRBV6-6 combines with J gene TRBJ1-5; weak D call: TRBD1 (6 bases). Germline V gene lookup returns CDR1 MNHNY and CDR2 SVGAGI (reference sequence). This CDR3 has 15 amino acids. V lost 2 bases, J lost 4 bases, and 12 bases lay in between. DNA of the CDR3: TGTGCCAGCAGTTACCGCCAGGGGAATAATCAGCCCCAGCATTTT. This encodes CASSYRQGNNQPQHF.